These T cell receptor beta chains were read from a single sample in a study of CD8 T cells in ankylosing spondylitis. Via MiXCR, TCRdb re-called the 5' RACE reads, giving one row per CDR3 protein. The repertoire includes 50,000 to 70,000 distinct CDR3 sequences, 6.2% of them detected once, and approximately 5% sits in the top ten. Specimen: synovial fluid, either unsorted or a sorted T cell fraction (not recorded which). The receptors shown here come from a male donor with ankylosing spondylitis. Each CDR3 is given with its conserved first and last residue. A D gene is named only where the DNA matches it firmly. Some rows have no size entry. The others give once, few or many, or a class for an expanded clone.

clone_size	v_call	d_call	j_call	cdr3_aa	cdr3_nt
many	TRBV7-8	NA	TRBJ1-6	CASIPYGGNNSPLHF	TGTGCCAGCATCCCATATGGGGGTAATAATTCACCCCTCCACTTT
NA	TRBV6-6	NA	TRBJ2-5	CASRITGQETQYF	TGTGCCAGCAGGATAACAGGGCAAGAGACCCAGTACTTC
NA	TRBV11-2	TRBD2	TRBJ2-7	CASSLQRGFYEQYF	TGTGCCAGCAGCTTACAGCGGGGGTTCTACGAGCAGTACTTC
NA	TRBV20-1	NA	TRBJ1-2	CSADSRGLGPYGYTF	TGCAGTGCCGACAGTCGCGGTCTGGGTCCCTATGGCTACACCTTC
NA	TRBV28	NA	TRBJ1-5	CASSSIDSRGNQPQHF	TGTGCCAGCAGTTCCATCGACAGTAGAGGCAATCAGCCCCAGCATTTT
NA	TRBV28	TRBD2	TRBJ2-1	CASSSLIPPVAGVRSNEQFF	TGTGCCAGCAGTTCCCTTATTCCCCCGGTAGCGGGAGTTAGGAGCAATGAGCAGTTCTTC
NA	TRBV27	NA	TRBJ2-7	CASSFWGRRYEQYF	TGTGCCAGCAGTTTCTGGGGTCGGCGATACGAGCAGTACTTC
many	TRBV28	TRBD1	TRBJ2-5	CASSGQGVFREETQYF	TGTGCCAGCAGCGGACAGGGGGTCTTTAGGGAAGAGACCCAGTACTTC
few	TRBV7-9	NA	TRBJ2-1	CASSLVVANNEQFF	TGTGCCAGCAGCTTGGTAGTAGCTAACAATGAGCAGTTCTTC
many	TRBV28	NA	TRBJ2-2	CASIDRGTGELFF	TGTGCCAGCATCGACCGGGGCACCGGGGAGCTGTTTTTT
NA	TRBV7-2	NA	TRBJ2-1	CASTRDASYNEQFF	TGTGCCAGCACCCGGGACGCGTCCTACAATGAGCAGTTCTTC
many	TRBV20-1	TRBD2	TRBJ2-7	CSAREGLAEQYF	TGCAGTGCTAGAGAGGGACTAGCAGAGCAGTACTTC
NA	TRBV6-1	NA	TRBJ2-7	CASRLHLSSYEQYF	TGTGCCAGCAGACTTCATTTAAGCTCCTACGAGCAGTACTTC
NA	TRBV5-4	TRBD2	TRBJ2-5	CASSLNFGGAETQYF	TGTGCCAGCAGCTTAAATTTCGGGGGGGCAGAGACCCAGTACTTC
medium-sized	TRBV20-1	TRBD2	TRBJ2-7	CSASLRASGIGEQYF	TGCAGTGCTAGTTTGCGGGCTAGCGGGATCGGCGAGCAGTACTTC